This T cell receptor (beta chain) comes out of a study of T cells in Graves' hyperthyroidism and ophthalmopathy. Overall study context: Initial diagnosis, before any treatment, was when peripheral blood was collected. Study conclusions and caveats: Among thyroid clonotypes expanded above 0.001, most also appeared in blood.

Patients with ophthalmopathy all had a Clinical Activity Score of at least 3, a NOSPECS grade of at least 4 and duration under 3 months. Each 10 ml fresh peripheral blood draw supplied the PBMCs. TCR beta CDR3 regions were amplified from RNA. HTBI primers were the set used in a first-round RT-PCR of the TCR CDR3. TCRdb called the multiplex PCR reads again in MiXCR, with one record for every CDR3 protein. There are approximately 520,000 distinct CDR3 sequences in the sample; approximately 25% occur only once, and over 9% lies in the top ten. Germline V gene sequence: CDR1 SQVTM, CDR2 ANQGSEA. Deletions cut 7 bases from V and 3 bases from J, with 15 bases between. The CDR3 is made up of 13 amino acids. This clonotype was detected ten times or more. Its specificity is not known.

The TCR sequence derives from a woman aged 25 to 39 with Graves' ophthalmopathy. V gene TRBV29-1 combines with J gene TRBJ1-2; no clear D. Sequencing was carried out using blood. The CDR3 DNA follows: TGCAGCGCCGGGCAGGAGAGCTACTATGGCTACACCTTC. Its protein product is CSAGQESYYGYTF.